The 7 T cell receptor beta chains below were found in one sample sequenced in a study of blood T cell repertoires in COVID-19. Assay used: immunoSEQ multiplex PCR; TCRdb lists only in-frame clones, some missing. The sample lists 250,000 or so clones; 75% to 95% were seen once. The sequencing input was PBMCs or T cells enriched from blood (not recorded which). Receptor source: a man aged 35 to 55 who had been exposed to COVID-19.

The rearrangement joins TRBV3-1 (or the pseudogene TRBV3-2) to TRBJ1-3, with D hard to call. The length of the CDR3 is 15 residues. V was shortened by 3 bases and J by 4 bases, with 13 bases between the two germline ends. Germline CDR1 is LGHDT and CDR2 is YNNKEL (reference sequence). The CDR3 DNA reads TGTGCCAGCAGCCAGGGCCTACTGTTAGGAAACACCATATATTTT. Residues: CASSQGLLLGNTIYF.

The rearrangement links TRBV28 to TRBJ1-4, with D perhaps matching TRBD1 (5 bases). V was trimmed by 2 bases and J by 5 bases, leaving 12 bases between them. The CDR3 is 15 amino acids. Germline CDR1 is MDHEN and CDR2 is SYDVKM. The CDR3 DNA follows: TGTGCCAGCAGTTTAGGGGGGACGATGAATGAAAAACTGTTTTTT. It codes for CASSLGGTMNEKLFF.

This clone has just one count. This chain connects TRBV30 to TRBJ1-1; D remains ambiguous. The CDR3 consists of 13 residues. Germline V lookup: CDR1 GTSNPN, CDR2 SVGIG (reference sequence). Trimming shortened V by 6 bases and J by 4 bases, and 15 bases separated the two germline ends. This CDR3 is CACQNRGVTEAFF. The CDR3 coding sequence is TGTGCCTGCCAAAATCGGGGAGTCACTGAAGCTTTCTTT.

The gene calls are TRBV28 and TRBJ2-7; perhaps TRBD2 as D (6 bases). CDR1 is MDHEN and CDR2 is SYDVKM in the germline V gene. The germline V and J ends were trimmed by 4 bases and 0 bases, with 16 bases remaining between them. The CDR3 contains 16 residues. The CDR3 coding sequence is TGTGCCAGCAGTTCACCGACGGGGGAGAGCTCCTACGAGCAGTACTTC. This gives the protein CASSSPTGESSYEQYF.

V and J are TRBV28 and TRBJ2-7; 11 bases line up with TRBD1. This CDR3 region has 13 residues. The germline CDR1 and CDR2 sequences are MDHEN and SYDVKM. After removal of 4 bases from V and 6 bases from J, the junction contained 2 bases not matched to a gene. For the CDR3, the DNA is TGTGCCAGCAGTTCTGGGACAGGGGGCGAGCAGTACTTC. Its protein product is CASSSGTGGEQYF.

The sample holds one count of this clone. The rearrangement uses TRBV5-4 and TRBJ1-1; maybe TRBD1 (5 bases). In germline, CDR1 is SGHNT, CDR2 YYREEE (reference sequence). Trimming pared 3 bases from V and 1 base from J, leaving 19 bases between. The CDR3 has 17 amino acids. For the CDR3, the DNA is TGTGCCAGCAGCTCTAGAACAGGAGACGAGTCGAACACTGAAGCTTTCTTT. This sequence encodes CASSSRTGDESNTEAFF.

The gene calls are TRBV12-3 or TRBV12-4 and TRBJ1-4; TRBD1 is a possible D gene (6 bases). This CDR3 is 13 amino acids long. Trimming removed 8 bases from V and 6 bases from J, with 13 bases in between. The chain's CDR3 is CASRSRGYEKLFF. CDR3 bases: TGTGCCAGCCGGTCGAGGGGGTATGAAAAACTGTTTTTT.